This TCR beta chain originates from a study of cytomegalovirus exposure and HLA in healthy donors. Study summary: One earlier analysis, a look at about 179 million T cells, found about 100 million unique TCR beta sequences.

A word on this clone: Antigen: not known.

Study observations and caveats: Being indistinguishable, some V segments were excluded, TRBV6-2 and TRBV6-3 among them. Donor immune exposure was known only as CMV serostatus. Analyses of presence and absence presupposed an approximately uniform sequencing depth across donors.

CDR3 length: 17 amino acids. With 4 bases removed from V and 5 bases from J, the gap between germline ends came to 24 bases. Germline lookup yields CDR1 SGDLS and CDR2 YYNGEE. PCR was performed using 60 Vbeta and 13 Jbeta primers. Here immunoSEQ multiplex PCR was the method, and the copy in TCRdb shows in-frame clones only, minus some. The sample lists a few hundred thousand clones, around 79% seen once, with under 2% in the top ten. The chain is built from TRBV9 and TRBJ1-1; weak D call: TRBD1 (5 bases). The clonotype comes from a man aged 18 to 35 in good health and CMV-seronegative. Material: PBMCs. Here the CDR3 DNA reads TGTGCCAGCAGCCAAGAAATCAGGGTAGGAGTTCGGACTGAAGCTTTCTTT. It encodes CASSQEIRVGVRTEAFF.